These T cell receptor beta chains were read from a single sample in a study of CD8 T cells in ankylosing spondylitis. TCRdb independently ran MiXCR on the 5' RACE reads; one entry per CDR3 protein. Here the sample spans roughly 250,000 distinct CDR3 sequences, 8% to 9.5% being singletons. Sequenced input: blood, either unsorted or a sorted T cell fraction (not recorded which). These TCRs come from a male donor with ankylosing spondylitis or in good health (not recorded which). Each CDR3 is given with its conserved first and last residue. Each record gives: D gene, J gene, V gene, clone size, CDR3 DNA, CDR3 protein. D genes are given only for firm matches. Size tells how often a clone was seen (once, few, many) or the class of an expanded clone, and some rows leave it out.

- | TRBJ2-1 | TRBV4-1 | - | TGCGCCAGCAGCCAAGCGGGCTTGGGGGGCGATGAGCAGTTCTTC | CASSQAGLGGDEQFF
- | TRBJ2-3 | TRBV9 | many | TGTGCCAGCAGCTCTTTCACAGATACGCAGTATTTT | CASSSFTDTQYF
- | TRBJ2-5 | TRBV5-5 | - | TGTGCCAGCAGCTTGACCCGGGACAAGGGGCTGGCCCAGTACTTC | CASSLTRDKGLAQYF
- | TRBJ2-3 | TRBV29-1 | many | TGCAGCGTTGACCTAAGGACTGTCTTAAACACAGATACGCAGTATTTT | CSVDLRTVLNTDTQYF
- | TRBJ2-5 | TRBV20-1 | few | TGCAGTGCGGGGGCGACTAGGCTCGAAGAGACCCAGTACTTC | CSAGATRLEETQYF
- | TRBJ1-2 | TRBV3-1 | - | TGTGCCAGCAGTCGTGGAGAGGGCTATGGCTACACCTTC | CASSRGEGYGYTF
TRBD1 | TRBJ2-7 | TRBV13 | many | TGTGCCAGCAGCTTAACCGGACAGGGAATAACCTACGAGCAGTACTTC | CASSLTGQGITYEQYF
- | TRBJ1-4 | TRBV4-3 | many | TGCGCCAGCAGCGGGGACTTCGGTTATGAAAAACTGTTTTTT | CASSGDFGYEKLFF
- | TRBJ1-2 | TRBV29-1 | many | TGCAGCGTTGGGGGCGGAAACTATGGCTACACCTTC | CSVGGGNYGYTF
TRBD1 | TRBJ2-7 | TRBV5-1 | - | TGCGCCAGCAGCCTGCCCCAGACAGGGGGCACCTACGAGCAGTACTTC | CASSLPQTGGTYEQYF
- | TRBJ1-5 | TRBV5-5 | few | TGTGCCAGCAGCTTGGAGTATCAGGACAGAGCCCTCAATCAGCCCCAGCATTTT | CASSLEYQDRALNQPQHF
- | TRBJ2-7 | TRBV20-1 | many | TGCAGTGCTAGAGATACTTTGGGTGTCAGGTCCTACGAGCAGTACTTC | CSARDTLGVRSYEQYF
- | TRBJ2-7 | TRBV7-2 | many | TGTGCCAGCAGCTTAGTTATTGGTGGCGGGGACTACGAGCAGTACTTC | CASSLVIGGGDYEQYF